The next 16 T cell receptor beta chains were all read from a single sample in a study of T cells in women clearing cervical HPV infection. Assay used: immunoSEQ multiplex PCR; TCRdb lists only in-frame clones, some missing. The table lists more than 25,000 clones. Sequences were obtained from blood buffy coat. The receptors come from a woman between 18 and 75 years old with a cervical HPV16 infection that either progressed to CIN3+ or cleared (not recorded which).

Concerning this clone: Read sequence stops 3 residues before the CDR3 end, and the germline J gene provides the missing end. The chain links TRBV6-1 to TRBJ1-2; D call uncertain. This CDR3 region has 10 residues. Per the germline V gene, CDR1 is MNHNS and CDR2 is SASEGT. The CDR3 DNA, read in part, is TGTGCCAGCAGTGCCTACGAC. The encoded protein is CASSAYD. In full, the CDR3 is CASSAYDYTF.

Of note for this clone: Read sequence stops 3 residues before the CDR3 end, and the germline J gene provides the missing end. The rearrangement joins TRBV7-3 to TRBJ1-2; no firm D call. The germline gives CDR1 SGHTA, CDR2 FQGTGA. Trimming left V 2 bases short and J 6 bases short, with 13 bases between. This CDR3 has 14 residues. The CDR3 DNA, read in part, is TGTGCCAGCAGCTTAGGTGGCAGTAAGAATGGC. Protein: CASSLGGSKNG. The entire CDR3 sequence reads CASSLGGSKNGYTF.

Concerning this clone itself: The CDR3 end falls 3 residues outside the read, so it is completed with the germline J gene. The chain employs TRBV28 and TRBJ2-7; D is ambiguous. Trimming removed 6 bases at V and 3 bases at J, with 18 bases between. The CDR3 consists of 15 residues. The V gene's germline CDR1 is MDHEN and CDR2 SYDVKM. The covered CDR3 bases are TGTGCCAGCAGCCGTCAAGTCGGTAAGGGCTACGAG. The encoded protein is CASSRQVGKGYE. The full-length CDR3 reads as CASSRQVGKGYEQYF.

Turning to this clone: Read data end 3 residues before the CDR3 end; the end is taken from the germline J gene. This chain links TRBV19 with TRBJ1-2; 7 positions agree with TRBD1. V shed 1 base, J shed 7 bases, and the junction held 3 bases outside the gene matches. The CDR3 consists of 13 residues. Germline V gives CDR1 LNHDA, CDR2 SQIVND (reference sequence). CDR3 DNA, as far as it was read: TGTGCCAGTAGTATAGGACAGGGTGGTGGC. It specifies CASSIGQGGG. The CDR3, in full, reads CASSIGQGGGYTF.

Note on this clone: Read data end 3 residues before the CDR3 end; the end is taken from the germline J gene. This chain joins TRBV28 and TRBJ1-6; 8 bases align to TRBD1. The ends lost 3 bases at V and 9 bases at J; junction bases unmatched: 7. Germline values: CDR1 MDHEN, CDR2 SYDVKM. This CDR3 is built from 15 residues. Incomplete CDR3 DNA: TGTGCCAGCAGTTTCACTGGACAGGGAGGTTCACCC. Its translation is CASSFTGQGGSP. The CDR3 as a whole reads CASSFTGQGGSPLHF.

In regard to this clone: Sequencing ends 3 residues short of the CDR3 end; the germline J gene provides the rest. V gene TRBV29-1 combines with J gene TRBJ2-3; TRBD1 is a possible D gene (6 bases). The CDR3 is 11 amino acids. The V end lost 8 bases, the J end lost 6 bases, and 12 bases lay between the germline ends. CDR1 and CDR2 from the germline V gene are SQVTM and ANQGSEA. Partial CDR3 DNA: TGCAGCACTATACAGGGTGATACG. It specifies CSTIQGDT. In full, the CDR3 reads CSTIQGDTQYF.

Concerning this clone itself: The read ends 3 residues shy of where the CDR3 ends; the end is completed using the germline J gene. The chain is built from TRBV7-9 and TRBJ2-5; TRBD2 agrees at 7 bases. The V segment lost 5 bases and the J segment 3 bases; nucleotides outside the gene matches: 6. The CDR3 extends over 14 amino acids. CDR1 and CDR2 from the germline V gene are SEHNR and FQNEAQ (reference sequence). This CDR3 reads CASSLVGGEETQYF. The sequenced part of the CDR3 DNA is TGTGCCAGCAGCCTCGTGGGGGGGGAAGAGACC. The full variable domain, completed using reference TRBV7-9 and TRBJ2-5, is DTGVSQNPRHKITKRGQNVTFRCDPISEHNRLYWYRQTLGQGPEFLTYFQNEAQLEKSRLLSDRFSAERPKGSFSTLEIQRTEQGDSAMYLCASSLVGGEETQYFGPGTRLLVL.

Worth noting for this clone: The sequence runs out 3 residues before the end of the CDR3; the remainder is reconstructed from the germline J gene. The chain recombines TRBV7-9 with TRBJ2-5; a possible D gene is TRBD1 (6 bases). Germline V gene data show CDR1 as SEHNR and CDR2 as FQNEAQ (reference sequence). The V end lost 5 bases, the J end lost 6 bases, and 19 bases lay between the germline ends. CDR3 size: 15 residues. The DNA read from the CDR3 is TGTGCCAGCAGCCCTCCTGCCAGGGGTGGAAAGACC. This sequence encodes CASSPPARGGKT. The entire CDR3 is CASSPPARGGKTQYF.

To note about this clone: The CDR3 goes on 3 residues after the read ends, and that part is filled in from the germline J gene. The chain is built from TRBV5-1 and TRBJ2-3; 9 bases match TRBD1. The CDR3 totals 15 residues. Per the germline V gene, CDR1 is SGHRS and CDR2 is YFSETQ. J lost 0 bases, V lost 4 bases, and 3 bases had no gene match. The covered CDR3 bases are TGCGCCAGCAGCGACGGACAGGGGAGCACAGATACG. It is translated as CASSDGQGSTDT. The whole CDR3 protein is CASSDGQGSTDTQYF.

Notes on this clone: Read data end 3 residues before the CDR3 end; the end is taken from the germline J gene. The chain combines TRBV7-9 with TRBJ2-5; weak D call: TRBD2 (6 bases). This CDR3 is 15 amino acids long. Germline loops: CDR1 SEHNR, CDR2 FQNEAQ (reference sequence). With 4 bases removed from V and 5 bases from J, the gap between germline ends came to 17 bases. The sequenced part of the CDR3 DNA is TGTGCCAGCAGCTCCGGTGGGCAGGGAGGCGAGACC. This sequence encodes CASSSGGQGGET. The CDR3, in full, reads CASSSGGQGGETQYF.

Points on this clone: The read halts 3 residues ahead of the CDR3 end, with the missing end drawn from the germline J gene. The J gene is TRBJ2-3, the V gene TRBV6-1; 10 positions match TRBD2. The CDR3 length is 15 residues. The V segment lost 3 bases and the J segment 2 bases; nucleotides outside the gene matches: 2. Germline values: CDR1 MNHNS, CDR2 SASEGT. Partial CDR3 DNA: TGTGCCAGCAGTGAGGGACTAGCGTACACAGATACG. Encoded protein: CASSEGLAYTDT. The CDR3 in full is CASSEGLAYTDTQYF.

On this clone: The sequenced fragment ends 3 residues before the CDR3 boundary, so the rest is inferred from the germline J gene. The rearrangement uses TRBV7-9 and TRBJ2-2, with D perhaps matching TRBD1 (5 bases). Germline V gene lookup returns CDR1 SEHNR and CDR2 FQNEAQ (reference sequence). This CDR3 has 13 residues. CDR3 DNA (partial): TGTGCCAGCAGCTTTAGTGGGGCCAACGTG. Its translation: CASSFSGANV. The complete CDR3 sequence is CASSFSGANVLFF.

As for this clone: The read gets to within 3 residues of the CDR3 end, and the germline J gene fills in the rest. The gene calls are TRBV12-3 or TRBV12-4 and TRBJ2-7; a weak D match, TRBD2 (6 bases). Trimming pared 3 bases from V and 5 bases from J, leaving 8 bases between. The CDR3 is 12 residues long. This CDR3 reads CASSFGGNEQYF. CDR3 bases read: TGTGCCAGCAGTTTCGGGGGAAACGAG.

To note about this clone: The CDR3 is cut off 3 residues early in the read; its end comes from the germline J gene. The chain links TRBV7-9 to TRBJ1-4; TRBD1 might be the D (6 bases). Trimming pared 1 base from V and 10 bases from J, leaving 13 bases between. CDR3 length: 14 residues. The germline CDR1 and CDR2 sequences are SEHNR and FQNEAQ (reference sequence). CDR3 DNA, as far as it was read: TGTGCCAGCAGCTTAGAGACAGGTCGGGGAAAA. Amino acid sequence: CASSLETGRGK. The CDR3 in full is CASSLETGRGKLFF.

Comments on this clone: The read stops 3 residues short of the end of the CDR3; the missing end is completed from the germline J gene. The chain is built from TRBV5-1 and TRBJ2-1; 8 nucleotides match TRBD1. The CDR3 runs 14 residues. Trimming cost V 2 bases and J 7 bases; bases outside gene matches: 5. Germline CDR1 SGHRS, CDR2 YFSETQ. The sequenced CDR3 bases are TGCGCCAGCAGCTTTCAGGGGGCGCGGAATGAG. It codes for CASSFQGARNE. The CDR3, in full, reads CASSFQGARNEQFF.

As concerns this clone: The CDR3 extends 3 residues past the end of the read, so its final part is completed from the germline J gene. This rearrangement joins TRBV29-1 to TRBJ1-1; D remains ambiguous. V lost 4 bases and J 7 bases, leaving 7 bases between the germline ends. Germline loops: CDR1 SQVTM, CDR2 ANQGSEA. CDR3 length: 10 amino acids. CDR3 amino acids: CSVGSNEAFF. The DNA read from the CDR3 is TGCAGCGTTGGATCTAATGAA.